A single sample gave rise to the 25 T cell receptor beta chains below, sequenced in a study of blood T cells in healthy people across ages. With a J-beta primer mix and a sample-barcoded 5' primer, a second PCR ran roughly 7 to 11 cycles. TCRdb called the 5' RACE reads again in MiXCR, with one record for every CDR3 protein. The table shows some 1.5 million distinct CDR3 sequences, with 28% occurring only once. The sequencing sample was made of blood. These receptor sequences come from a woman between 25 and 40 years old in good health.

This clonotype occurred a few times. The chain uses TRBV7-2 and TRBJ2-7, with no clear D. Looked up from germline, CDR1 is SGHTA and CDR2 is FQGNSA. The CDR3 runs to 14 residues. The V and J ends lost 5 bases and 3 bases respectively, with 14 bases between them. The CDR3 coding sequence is TGTGCCAGCAGCCAACCTTATACGAGCTACGAGCAGTACTTC. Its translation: CASSQPYTSYEQYF.

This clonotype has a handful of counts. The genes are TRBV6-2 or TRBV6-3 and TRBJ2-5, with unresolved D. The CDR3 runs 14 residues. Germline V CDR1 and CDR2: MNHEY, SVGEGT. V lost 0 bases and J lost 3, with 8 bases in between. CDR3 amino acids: CASSYSSRKETQYF. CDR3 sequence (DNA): TGTGCCAGCAGTTACTCGAGCAGGAAAGAGACCCAGTACTTC.

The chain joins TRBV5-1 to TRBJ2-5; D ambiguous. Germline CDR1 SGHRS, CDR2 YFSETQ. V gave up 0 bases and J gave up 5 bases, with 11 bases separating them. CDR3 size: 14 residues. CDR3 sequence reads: CASSLGSQTETQYF. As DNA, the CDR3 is TGCGCCAGCAGCTTGGGTTCCCAGACGGAGACCCAGTACTTC. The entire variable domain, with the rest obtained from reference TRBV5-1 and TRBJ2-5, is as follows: KAGVTQTPRYLIKTRGQQVTLSCSPISGHRSVSWYQQTPGQGLQFLFEYFSETQRNKGNFPGRFSGRQFSNSRSEMNVSTLELGDSALYLCASSLGSQTETQYFGPGTRLLVL.

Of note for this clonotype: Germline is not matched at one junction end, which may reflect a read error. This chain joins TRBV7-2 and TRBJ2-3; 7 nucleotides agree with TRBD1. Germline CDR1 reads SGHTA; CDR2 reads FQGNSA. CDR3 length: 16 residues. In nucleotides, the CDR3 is TGTGCCAGCAGCATCCGACAGAGCTGGGGGACAGATGCGCAGTATTTT. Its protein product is CASSIRQSWGTDAQYF. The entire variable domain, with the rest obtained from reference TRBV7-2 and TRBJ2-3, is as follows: GAGVSQSPSNKVTEKGKDVELRCDPISGHTALYWYRQSLGQGLEFLIYFQGNSAPDKSGLPSDRFSAERTGGSVSTLTIQRTQQEDSAVYLCASSIRQSWGTDAQYFGPGTRLTVL.

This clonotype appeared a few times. The CDR3: CASGGHKNIQYF. The CDR3 region has the DNA TGTGCCAGTGGGGGGCACAAAAACATTCAGTACTTC. The chain links TRBV27 to TRBJ2-4; D possibly uses TRBD1 or TRBD2 (6 bases each). This CDR3 is built from 12 residues. The V gene lost 9 bases and the J gene lost 3 bases, with 9 bases spanning the gap. Germline CDR1 and CDR2: MNHEY and SMNVEV (reference sequence).

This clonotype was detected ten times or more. CDR3 in amino acids: CSVAENEQFF. CDR3 coding DNA: TGCAGCGTTGCGGAAAATGAGCAGTTCTTC. The gene calls are TRBV29-1 and TRBJ2-1; D remains unclear. This CDR3 is built from 10 residues. Looked up from germline, CDR1 is SQVTM and CDR2 is ANQGSEA. Trimming pared 4 bases from V and 7 bases from J, leaving 5 bases between.

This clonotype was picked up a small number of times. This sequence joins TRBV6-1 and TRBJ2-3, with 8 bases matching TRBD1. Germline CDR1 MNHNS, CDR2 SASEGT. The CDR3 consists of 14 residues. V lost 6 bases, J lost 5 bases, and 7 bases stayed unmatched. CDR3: CASSKQGAKDTQYF. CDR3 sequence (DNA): TGTGCCAGCAGCAAGCAGGGGGCGAAAGATACGCAGTATTTT.

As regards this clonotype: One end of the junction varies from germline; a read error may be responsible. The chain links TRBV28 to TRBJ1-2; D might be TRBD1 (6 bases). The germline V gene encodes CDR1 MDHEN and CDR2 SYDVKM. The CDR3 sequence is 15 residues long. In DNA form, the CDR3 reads TGTGCCGGCAGTTTCCCGGCAGGGGAGTTGGGTGGCTACACCTTC. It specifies CAGSFPAGELGGYTF.

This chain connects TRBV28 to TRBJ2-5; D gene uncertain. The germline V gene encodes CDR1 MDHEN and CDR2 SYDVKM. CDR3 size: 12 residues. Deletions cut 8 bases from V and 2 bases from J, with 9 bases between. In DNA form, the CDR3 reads TGTGCCAGCGGCCAGCTACAAGAGACCCAGTACTTC. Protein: CASGQLQETQYF. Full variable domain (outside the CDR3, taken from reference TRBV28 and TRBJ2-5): DVKVTQSSRYLVKRTGEKVFLECVQDMDHENMFWYRQDPGLGLRLIYFSYDVKMKEKGDIPEGYSVSREKKERFSLILESASTNQTSMYLCASGQLQETQYFGPGTRLLVL.

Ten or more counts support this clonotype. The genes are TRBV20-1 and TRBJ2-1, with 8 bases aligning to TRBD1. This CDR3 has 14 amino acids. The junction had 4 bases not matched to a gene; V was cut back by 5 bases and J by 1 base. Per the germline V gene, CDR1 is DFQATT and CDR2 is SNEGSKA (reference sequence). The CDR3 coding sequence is TGCAGTGCTGACAGGGGTGGGTCCTACAATGAGCAGTTCTTC. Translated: CSADRGGSYNEQFF.

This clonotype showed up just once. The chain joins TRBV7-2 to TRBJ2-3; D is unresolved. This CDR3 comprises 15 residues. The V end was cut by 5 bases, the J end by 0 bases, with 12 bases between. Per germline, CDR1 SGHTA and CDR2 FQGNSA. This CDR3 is CASSPRIMSTDTQYF. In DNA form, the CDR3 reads TGTGCCAGCAGCCCCAGAATAATGAGCACAGATACGCAGTATTTT.

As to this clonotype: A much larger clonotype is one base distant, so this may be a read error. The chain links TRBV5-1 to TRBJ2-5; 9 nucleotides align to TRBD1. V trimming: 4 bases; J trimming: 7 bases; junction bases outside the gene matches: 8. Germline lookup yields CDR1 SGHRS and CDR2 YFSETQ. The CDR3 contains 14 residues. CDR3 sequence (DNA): TGCGCCAGCAGCCGGGGACAGGGATTAGGGACCCAGTACTTC. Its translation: CASSRGQGLGTQYF.

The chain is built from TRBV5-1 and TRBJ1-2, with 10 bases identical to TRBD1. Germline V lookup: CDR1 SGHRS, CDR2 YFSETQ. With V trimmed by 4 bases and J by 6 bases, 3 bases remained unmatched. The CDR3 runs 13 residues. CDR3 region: CASSNGQGDGYTF. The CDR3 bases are TGCGCCAGCAGCAATGGACAGGGGGATGGCTACACCTTC.

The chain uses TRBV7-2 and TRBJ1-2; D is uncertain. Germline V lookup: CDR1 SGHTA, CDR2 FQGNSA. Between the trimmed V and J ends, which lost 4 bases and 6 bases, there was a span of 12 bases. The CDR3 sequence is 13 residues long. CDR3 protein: CASSWGGGDGYTF. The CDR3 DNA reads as TGTGCCAGCAGCTGGGGTGGAGGCGATGGCTACACCTTC.

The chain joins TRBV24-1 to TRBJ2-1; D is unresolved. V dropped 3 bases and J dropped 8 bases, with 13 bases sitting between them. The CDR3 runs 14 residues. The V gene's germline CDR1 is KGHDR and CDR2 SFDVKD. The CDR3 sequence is CATSDLTGLDEQFF. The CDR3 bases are TGTGCCACCAGTGATCTGACTGGGTTGGATGAGCAGTTCTTC.

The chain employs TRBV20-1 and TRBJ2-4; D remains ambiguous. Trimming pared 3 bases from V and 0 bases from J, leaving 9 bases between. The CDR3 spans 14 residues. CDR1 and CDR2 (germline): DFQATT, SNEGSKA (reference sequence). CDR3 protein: CSASRLGAKNIQYF. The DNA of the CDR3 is TGCAGTGCTAGTAGATTAGGAGCCAAAAACATTCAGTACTTC.

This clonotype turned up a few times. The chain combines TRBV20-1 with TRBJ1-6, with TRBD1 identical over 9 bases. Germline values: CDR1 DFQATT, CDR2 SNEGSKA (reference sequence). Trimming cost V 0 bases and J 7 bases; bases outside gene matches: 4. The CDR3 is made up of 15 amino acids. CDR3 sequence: CSARDTGGRNSPLHF. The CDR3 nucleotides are TGCAGTGCTAGAGATACAGGGGGCAGAAATTCACCCCTCCACTTT.

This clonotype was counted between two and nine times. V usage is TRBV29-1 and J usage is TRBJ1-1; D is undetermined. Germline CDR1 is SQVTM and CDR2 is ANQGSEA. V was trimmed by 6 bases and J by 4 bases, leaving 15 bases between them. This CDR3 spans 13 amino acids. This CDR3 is CSVRAPEGTEAFF. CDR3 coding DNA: TGCAGCGTCCGGGCCCCGGAGGGCACTGAAGCTTTCTTT.

CDR3 protein: CASSRRQGPSAAFF. The CDR3 nucleotides read TGTGCCAGCAGCCGCCGACAGGGTCCGAGTGCGGCTTTCTTT. The chain combines TRBV12-3 or TRBV12-4 with TRBJ1-1, with 7 bases that match TRBD1. With V trimmed by 6 bases and J by 11 bases, 15 bases remained unmatched. The CDR3 loop spans 14 amino acids.

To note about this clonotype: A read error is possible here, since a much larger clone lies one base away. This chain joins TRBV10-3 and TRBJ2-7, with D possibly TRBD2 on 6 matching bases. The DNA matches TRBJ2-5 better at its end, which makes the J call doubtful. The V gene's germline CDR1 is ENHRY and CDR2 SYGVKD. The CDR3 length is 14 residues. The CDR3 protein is CATRRANEMETQYF. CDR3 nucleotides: TGTGCCACCAGGAGGGCTAACGAGATGGAGACCCAGTACTTC.

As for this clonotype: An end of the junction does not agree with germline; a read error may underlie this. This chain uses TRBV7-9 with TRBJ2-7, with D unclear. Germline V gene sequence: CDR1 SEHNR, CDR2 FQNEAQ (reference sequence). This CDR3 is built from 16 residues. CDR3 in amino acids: CASSPEAGPPPYGQYF. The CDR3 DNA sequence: TGTGCCAGCAGTCCCGAGGCAGGCCCCCCACCCTACGGGCAGTACTTC. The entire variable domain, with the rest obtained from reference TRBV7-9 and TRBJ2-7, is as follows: DTGVSQNPRHKITKRGQNVTFRCDPISEHNRLYWYRQTLGQGPEFLTYFQNEAQLEKSRLLSDRFSAERPKGSFSTLEIQRTEQGDSAMYLCASSPEAGPPPYGQYFGPGTRLTVT.

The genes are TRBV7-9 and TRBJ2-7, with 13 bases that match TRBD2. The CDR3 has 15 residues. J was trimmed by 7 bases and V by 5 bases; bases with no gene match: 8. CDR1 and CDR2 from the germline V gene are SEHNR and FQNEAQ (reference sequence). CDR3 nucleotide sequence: TGTGCCAGCAGCCTGCGGACTAGCGGGAGAGGTGAGCAGTACTTC. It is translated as CASSLRTSGRGEQYF. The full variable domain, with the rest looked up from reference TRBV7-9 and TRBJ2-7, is DTGVSQNPRHKITKRGQNVTFRCDPISEHNRLYWYRQTLGQGPEFLTYFQNEAQLEKSRLLSDRFSAERPKGSFSTLEIQRTEQGDSAMYLCASSLRTSGRGEQYFGPGTRLTVT.

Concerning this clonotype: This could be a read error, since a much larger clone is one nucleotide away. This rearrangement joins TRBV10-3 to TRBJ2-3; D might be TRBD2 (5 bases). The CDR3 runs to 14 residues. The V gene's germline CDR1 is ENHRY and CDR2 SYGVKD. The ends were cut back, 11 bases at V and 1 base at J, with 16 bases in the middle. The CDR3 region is CAVLADSRTDTQYF. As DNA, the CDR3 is TGTGCCGTCCTGGCGGACTCACGCACAGATACGCAGTATTTT.

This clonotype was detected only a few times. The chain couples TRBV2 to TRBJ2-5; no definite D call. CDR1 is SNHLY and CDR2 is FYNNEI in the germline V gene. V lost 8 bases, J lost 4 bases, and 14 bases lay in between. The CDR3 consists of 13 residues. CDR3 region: CASVIYGTETQYF. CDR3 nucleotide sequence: TGTGCCAGCGTGATTTACGGCACAGAGACCCAGTACTTC.

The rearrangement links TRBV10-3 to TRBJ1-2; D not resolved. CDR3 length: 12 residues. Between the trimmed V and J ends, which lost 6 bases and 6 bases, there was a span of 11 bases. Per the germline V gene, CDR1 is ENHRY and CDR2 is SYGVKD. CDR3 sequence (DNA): TGTGCCATCAGCGCAGGTTCACATGGCTACACCTTC. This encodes CAISAGSHGYTF.